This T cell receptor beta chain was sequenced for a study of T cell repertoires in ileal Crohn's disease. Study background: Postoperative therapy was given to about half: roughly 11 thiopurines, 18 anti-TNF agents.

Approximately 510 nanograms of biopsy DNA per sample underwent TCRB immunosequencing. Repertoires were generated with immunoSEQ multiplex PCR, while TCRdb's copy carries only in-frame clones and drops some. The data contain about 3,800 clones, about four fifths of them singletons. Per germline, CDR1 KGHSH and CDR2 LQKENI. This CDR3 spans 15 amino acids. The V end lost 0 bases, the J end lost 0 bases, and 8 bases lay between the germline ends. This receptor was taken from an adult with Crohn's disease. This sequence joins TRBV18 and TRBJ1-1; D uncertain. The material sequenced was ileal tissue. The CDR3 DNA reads TGTGCCAGCTCACCACCGGCAGTCATGAACACTGAAGCTTTCTTT. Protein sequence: CASSPPAVMNTEAFF.